This paragraph covers one T cell receptor beta chain sequence. Antigen unknown. One junction end does not reproduce the germline sequence, and a read error may be involved. The CDR3 is made up of 12 amino acids. CDR1 SGDLS and CDR2 YYNGEE come from the germline V gene. The sample is drawn from a study of T-cell memory formation after mild COVID-19. Notes on the study in general: Chiefly within CM and EM were the contracting CD4+ clones; CD8+ ones were within EMRA. Cross-reactive memory appears to have joined, as suggested by some responding clones showing up in pre-infection memory.

5'RACE with constant-segment primers yielded barcoded, UMI-tagged TCR alpha and TCR beta cDNA libraries. TCRdb re-derived calls from the 5' RACE reads in MiXCR, one entry per CDR3 protein. The repertoire holds 400,000 to 500,000 distinct CDR3 sequences, with approximately 25% as singletons. The chain joins TRBV9 to TRBJ2-3; tentative D call: TRBD2 (5 bases). What was sequenced was PBMCs or a T cell subset sorted from them (not recorded which). This clonotype was sampled from an adult woman who had mild COVID-19 (a few samples of this study predate the infection). Cell type and time point are not known. This CDR3 reads CDSSEGRDTQYF. As DNA, the CDR3 is TGTGACAGCAGCGAGGGCAGAGATACGCAGTATTTT. The full variable domain, in which reference TRBV9 and TRBJ2-3 provide the parts outside the CDR3, is DSGVTQTPKHLITATGQRVTLRCSPRSGDLSVYWYQQSLDQGLQFLIQYYNGEERAKGNILERFSAQQFPDLHSELNLSSLELGDSALYFCDSSEGRDTQYFGPGTRLTVL.